Presented here are 20 T cell receptor beta chains from one specimen sequenced in a study of technical replicates of blood from several donors. Repertoires were generated with immunoSEQ multiplex PCR, while TCRdb's copy carries only in-frame clones and drops some. The data hold approximately 66,000 clones, with around 89% observed a single time. Sequences were obtained from PBMCs. The receptors shown here come from a human donor in good health. Some clones in this sample may be carry-over from other donors' samples.

The chain is built from TRBV6-5 and TRBJ2-7; 7 positions match TRBD1. From germline, CDR1 is MNHEY and CDR2 SVGAGI. This CDR3 is built from 14 residues. Trimming removed 5 bases from V and 3 bases from J; junction bases left unmatched: 7. CDR3 bases: TGTGCCAGCAGTGACAGGGAATCAGTCTACGAGCAGTACTTC. As protein: CASSDRESVYEQYF.

The V and J genes are TRBV2 and TRBJ2-1, with 9 bases matching TRBD2. Per germline, CDR1 SNHLY and CDR2 FYNNEI. The V and J ends lost 6 bases and 9 bases, in that order; junction bases with no gene match: 6. The CDR3 has 13 amino acids. CDR3 DNA: TGTGCCAGCAGGGGGACTAGCTTCGGTGAGCAGTTCTTC. Translation gives CASRGTSFGEQFF.

This chain connects TRBV6-5 to TRBJ1-6, with D maybe TRBD1 (6 bases). The CDR3 has 14 residues. From germline, CDR1 is MNHEY and CDR2 SVGAGI. The V end was cut by 5 bases, the J end by 10 bases, with 15 bases between. The CDR3 bases are TGTGCCAGCAGTACCGCCACAGGGAAGTCACCCCTCCACTTT. Protein product: CASSTATGKSPLHF.

The chain uses TRBV7-8 and TRBJ2-3; 15 bases are a match to TRBD2. The CDR3 is 18 amino acids. V lost 4 bases, J lost 6 bases, and 11 bases stayed unmatched. CDR1 SGHVS and CDR2 FQNEAQ come from the germline V gene. For the CDR3, the DNA is TGTGCCAGCAGCTCTCACGGGGGACTAGCGGGGGGCGGTGATACGCAGTATTTT. Its protein product is CASSSHGGLAGGGDTQYF.

V gene TRBV29-1 combines with J gene TRBJ2-7; the match to TRBD2 covers 9 bases. Germline loops: CDR1 SQVTM, CDR2 ANQGSEA. Trimming cost V 2 bases and J 5 bases; bases outside gene matches: 1. CDR3 length: 12 residues. The CDR3 spells CSVERTSDEQYF. In DNA form, the CDR3 reads TGCAGCGTTGAAAGGACTAGCGACGAGCAGTACTTC.

This clone was counted a single time. CDR3 coding DNA: TGTGCCAGCAGCCTCAGGGGGAGCGACTATGGCTACACCTTC. Translation gives CASSLRGSDYGYTF. This sequence joins TRBV5-4 and TRBJ1-2, with TRBD1 matching 7 bases. V lost 4 bases, J lost 3 bases, and 6 bases stayed unmatched. The CDR3 is 14 residues long. In germline, CDR1 is SGHNT, CDR2 YYREEE (reference sequence).

The chain has TRBV11-3 and TRBJ1-5; 11 nucleotides line up with TRBD1. The CDR3 runs 17 residues. The germline gives CDR1 SGHNT, CDR2 YENEEA. V shed 5 bases and J 6 bases; nucleotides not matched to a gene: 12. The CDR3 coding sequence is TGTGCCAGCAGCCCATGGGAGGGGACAGGGGGGTTTCAGCCCCAGCATTTT. Residues: CASSPWEGTGGFQPQHF.

This rearrangement joins TRBV6-6 to TRBJ2-1, with 9 positions matching TRBD2. Trimming took 5 bases from V and 7 from J; bases not matched to a gene: 12. This CDR3 has 16 amino acids. Germline assignment: CDR1 MNHNY and CDR2 SVGAGI (reference sequence). CDR3 loop: CASSLEAGGLVNEQFF. CDR3 DNA sequence: TGTGCCAGCAGTCTCGAAGCGGGGGGTTTAGTGAATGAGCAGTTCTTC.

This clone was found a few times. This sequence joins TRBV11-2 and TRBJ1-1; D may be TRBD1 (5 bases). The V and J ends lost 3 bases and 4 bases respectively, with 18 bases between them. Germline V gene lookup returns CDR1 SGHAT and CDR2 FQNNGV. This CDR3 is 16 amino acids long. The CDR3 DNA is TGTGCCAGCAGCTTCCCCCGTGGGCAGGGCGGCACTGAAGCTTTCTTT. Amino acid sequence: CASSFPRGQGGTEAFF.

This sequence joins TRBV13 and TRBJ1-1; TRBD1 aligns across 7 bases. The junction had 13 bases not matched to a gene; V was cut back by 4 bases and J by 8 bases. CDR3 length: 15 amino acids. Germline V CDR1 and CDR2: PRHDT, FYEKMQ (reference sequence). The CDR3, as DNA: TGTGCCAGCAGCTCCCCCAGGACAGGAACACCCGAAGCTTTCTTT. It encodes CASSSPRTGTPEAFF.

The chain has TRBV7-8 and TRBJ1-5; D might be TRBD1 (6 bases). Looked up from germline, CDR1 is SGHVS and CDR2 is FQNEAQ. The CDR3 covers 16 residues. The V and J ends lost 0 bases and 6 bases respectively, with 15 bases between them. CDR3 sequence (DNA): TGTGCCAGCAGCTTAGCGGGGGGGGCATTGGGTCAGCCCCAGCATTTT. Amino acids: CASSLAGGALGQPQHF.

This clone was observed a single time. The rearrangement joins TRBV6-1 to TRBJ2-3; TRBD2 aligns across 10 bases. CDR1 is MNHNS, CDR2 SASEGT, per germline. This CDR3 has 18 amino acids. The junction had 12 bases not matched to a gene; V was cut back by 2 bases and J by 4 bases. The CDR3 region is CASSELAGVLVASDTQYF. The CDR3 nucleotides are TGTGCCAGCAGTGAACTAGCGGGAGTATTAGTTGCGTCAGATACGCAGTATTTT.

This chain connects TRBV4-2 to TRBJ1-2; the D gene is possibly TRBD1 (6 bases). Per germline, CDR1 LGHNA and CDR2 YNFKEQ. Trimming cost V 2 bases and J 0 bases, with 10 bases left between them. The CDR3 is 15 residues long. The DNA for the CDR3 is TGTGCCAGCAGCCAACAGGGGTCTACTAACTATGGCTACACCTTC. It yields the protein CASSQQGSTNYGYTF.

V is TRBV4-3 and J is TRBJ2-7, with D possibly being TRBD1 (6 bases). The length of the CDR3 is 14 residues. Trimming cost V 3 bases and J 3 bases, with 12 bases left between them. Germline-derived CDR1 and CDR2 are LGHNA and YSLEER. The chain's CDR3 is CASSQALQGYEQYF. The CDR3 DNA reads TGCGCCAGCAGCCAGGCCCTACAGGGCTACGAGCAGTACTTC.

The CDR3 coding sequence is TGTGCCAGCAGTGAAGCAGGGGGCTCCTACAATGAGCAGTTCTTC. Its protein is CASSEAGGSYNEQFF. The rearrangement uses TRBV2 and TRBJ2-1, with D possibly matching TRBD1 (6 bases). The V end was cut by 0 bases, the J end by 0 bases, with 6 bases between. CDR1 and CDR2 (germline): SNHLY, FYNNEI. CDR3 size: 15 residues.

This chain uses TRBV7-2 with TRBJ2-7, with D unclear. Deletions cut 1 base from V and 0 bases from J, with 10 bases between. The CDR3 extends over 15 amino acids. Germline CDR1 and CDR2: SGHTA and FQGNSA. CDR3 residues: CASSLELGSSYEQYF. The CDR3 DNA reads TGTGCCAGCAGCTTAGAGCTAGGCAGCTCCTACGAGCAGTACTTC. Filled out from reference TRBV7-2 and TRBJ2-7, the complete variable domain reads GAGVSQSPSNKVTEKGKDVELRCDPISGHTALYWYRQSLGQGLEFLIYFQGNSAPDKSGLPSDRFSAERTGGSVSTLTIQRTQQEDSAVYLCASSLELGSSYEQYFGPGTRLTVT.

V usage is TRBV29-1 and J usage is TRBJ1-1, with D possibly matching TRBD1 (5 bases). The CDR3 runs to 14 residues. The V end lost 0 bases, the J end lost 4 bases, and 12 bases lay between the germline ends. From germline, CDR1 is SQVTM and CDR2 ANQGSEA. The CDR3: CSVEEYGGGTEAFF. CDR3 in DNA: TGCAGCGTTGAAGAATATGGGGGGGGCACTGAAGCTTTCTTT. The complete variable domain, with remaining parts taken from reference TRBV29-1 and TRBJ1-1, reads SAVISQKPSRDICQRGTSLTIQCQVDSQVTMMFWYRQQPGQSLTLIATANQGSEATYESGFVIDKFPISRPNLTFSTLTVSNMSPEDSSIYLCSVEEYGGGTEAFFGQGTRLTVV.

This clone has a handful of counts. This rearrangement joins TRBV4-1 to TRBJ1-1, with D uncertain. CDR3 size: 15 residues. Per germline, CDR1 MGHRA and CDR2 YSYEKL. The V end was cut by 0 bases, the J end by 3 bases, with 11 bases between. The CDR3 reads CASSQDTGSDTEAFF. CDR3 sequence (DNA): TGCGCCAGCAGCCAAGATACCGGGTCGGACACTGAAGCTTTCTTT.

This sequence joins TRBV6-6 and TRBJ1-1; 7 bases align to TRBD1. After removal of 3 bases from V and 4 bases from J, the junction contained 11 bases not matched to a gene. The CDR3 totals 16 residues. Germline V gene lookup returns CDR1 MNHNY and CDR2 SVGAGI (reference sequence). The CDR3, as DNA: TGTGCCAGCAGTTATGAGACAGGGACTTTAGCCACTGAAGCTTTCTTT. As protein: CASSYETGTLATEAFF.

V is TRBV7-9 and J is TRBJ2-3, with no clear D. Germline assignment: CDR1 SEHNR and CDR2 FQNEAQ (reference sequence). This CDR3 contains 14 residues. V lost 3 bases and J 6 bases, leaving 13 bases between the germline ends. CDR3 DNA: TGTGCCAGCAGCTTGGAGCCAATATGGGATACGCAGTATTTT. This encodes CASSLEPIWDTQYF.